Each of the 14 T cell receptor beta chains below was sequenced from the same sample in a study of blood T cell repertoires in COVID-19. Method: immunoSEQ multiplex PCR; TCRdb's copy keeps in-frame clones and lacks some. The table records 250,000 or so clones, 88% of them present only once. The sequenced sample was PBMCs or T cells enriched from blood (not recorded which). The origin of the receptors is a woman aged 30 to 39 who had been exposed to COVID-19.

The chain carries TRBV7-6 and TRBJ2-6; D not certain. The germline V and J ends were trimmed by 4 bases and 0 bases, with 10 bases remaining between them. Germline CDR1 and CDR2: SGHVS and FNYEAQ. The CDR3 has 16 residues. The CDR3 is CASSSHTFSGANVLTF. CDR3 in DNA: TGTGCCAGCAGCTCCCACACGTTCTCTGGGGCCAACGTCCTGACTTTC.

The gene calls are TRBV5-5 and TRBJ2-1, with TRBD2 as a possible D gene (6 bases). Germline CDR1 SGHKS, CDR2 YYEKEE (reference sequence). V dropped 6 bases and J dropped 0 bases, with 13 bases sitting between them. The CDR3 has 15 residues. CDR3 DNA: TGTGCCAGCACAACCGGGACTCTCTCCTACAATGAGCAGTTCTTC. Protein: CASTTGTLSYNEQFF. Combining the CDR3 with reference TRBV5-5 and TRBJ2-1 gives the whole variable domain DAGVTQSPTHLIKTRGQQVTLRCSPISGHKSVSWYQQVLGQGPQFIFQYYEKEERGRGNFPDRFSARQFPNYSSELNVNALLLGDSALYLCASTTGTLSYNEQFFGPGTRLTVL.

This clone was observed a single time. The chain has TRBV19 and TRBJ1-1, with D perhaps TRBD1 (5 bases). There are 14 residues in the CDR3. V was shortened by 0 bases and J by 3 bases, with 8 bases between the two germline ends. The V gene's germline CDR1 is LNHDA and CDR2 SQIVND (reference sequence). The CDR3 protein is CASSIDQGYTEAFF. CDR3 nucleotides: TGTGCCAGTAGTATAGATCAGGGCTACACTGAAGCTTTCTTT.

The chain employs TRBV4-2 and TRBJ1-2; D call uncertain. The V gene's germline CDR1 is LGHNA and CDR2 YNFKEQ. The CDR3 totals 14 residues. The ends were cut back, 1 base at V and 6 bases at J, with 12 bases in the middle. The CDR3 loop is CASSQGAALHGYTF. The CDR3 DNA reads as TGTGCCAGCAGCCAAGGAGCGGCTCTGCATGGCTACACCTTC.

The V and J genes are TRBV11-2 and TRBJ2-5; 8 nucleotides line up with TRBD1. The CDR3 has 14 residues. Germline V gene data show CDR1 as SGHAT and CDR2 as FQNNGV. Unmatched junction bases numbered 7, after V lost 4 bases and J lost 6 bases. CDR3 coding DNA: TGTGCCAGCAGCTCGATAGACAGGGGAAAGACCCAGTACTTC. This translates into CASSSIDRGKTQYF.

The gene calls are TRBV30 and TRBJ1-1; 7 nucleotides line up with TRBD1. Germline V gene sequence: CDR1 GTSNPN, CDR2 SVGIG (reference sequence). The ends lost 1 base at V and 4 bases at J; junction bases unmatched: 6. The CDR3 contains 14 residues. CDR3 sequence (DNA): TGTGCCTGGAGTGAATCAGGGGGAGGCACTGAAGCTTTCTTT. It is translated as CAWSESGGGTEAFF.

This chain connects TRBV19 to TRBJ2-7, with 7 bases that match TRBD2. CDR3 length equals 13 residues. Trimming cost V 5 bases and J 3 bases; bases outside gene matches: 4. The V gene's germline CDR1 is LNHDA and CDR2 SQIVND (reference sequence). The CDR3 sequence is CASSPGLFYEQYF. In DNA form, the CDR3 reads TGTGCCAGTAGTCCGGGACTATTCTACGAGCAGTACTTC.

V usage is TRBV30 and J usage is TRBJ1-1, with D unclear. The CDR3 is 12 residues long. The V and J ends lost 2 bases and 0 bases respectively, with 4 bases between them. CDR1 and CDR2 from the germline V gene are GTSNPN and SVGIG (reference sequence). The CDR3 sequence: CAWSRMNTEAFF. In DNA form, the CDR3 reads TGTGCCTGGAGTCGTATGAACACTGAAGCTTTCTTT.

This sequence joins TRBV28 and TRBJ2-7; TRBD1 agrees at 8 bases. The CDR3 runs to 13 residues. CDR1 and CDR2 from the germline V gene are MDHEN and SYDVKM. Trimming took 7 bases from V and 4 from J; bases not matched to a gene: 6. The CDR3 bases are TGTGCCAGCATAGGACAGGGAGCGTACGAGCAGTACTTC. It is translated as CASIGQGAYEQYF. The full variable domain, with the rest looked up from reference TRBV28 and TRBJ2-7, is DVKVTQSSRYLVKRTGEKVFLECVQDMDHENMFWYRQDPGLGLRLIYFSYDVKMKEKGDIPEGYSVSREKKERFSLILESASTNQTSMYLCASIGQGAYEQYFGPGTRLTVT.

The gene calls are TRBV30 and TRBJ1-1; D is perhaps TRBD1 (5 bases). Germline V gene data show CDR1 as GTSNPN and CDR2 as SVGIG (reference sequence). The V gene lost 7 bases and the J gene lost 3 bases, with 12 bases spanning the gap. The CDR3 has 12 amino acids. The CDR3 DNA sequence: TGTGCCTTTACCCCGGGGGACACTGAAGCTTTCTTT. Encoded protein: CAFTPGDTEAFF.

This clone has only one observation. V gene TRBV5-6 combines with J gene TRBJ2-3, with 7 bases fitting TRBD2. The CDR3 runs to 14 residues. The ends lost 0 bases at V and 7 bases at J; junction bases unmatched: 5. Germline values: CDR1 SGHDT, CDR2 YYEEEE. DNA for the CDR3: TGTGCCAGCAGCTTGGAAGGGCGGGAGTATACGCAGTATTTT. This translates into CASSLEGREYTQYF.

The CDR3, as DNA: TGCGCCAGCAGCTTGGAGCCTAGCGGGAGTAATGAGCAGTTCTTC. This codes for CASSLEPSGSNEQFF. This chain uses TRBV5-1 with TRBJ2-1; 10 bases line up with TRBD2. The CDR3 length is 15 residues. In germline, CDR1 is SGHRS, CDR2 YFSETQ. V lost 0 bases to trimming and J lost 7 bases; unmatched junction nucleotides: 4.

The chain uses TRBV6-5 and TRBJ1-4; tentatively, D is TRBD1 (5 bases). Germline loops: CDR1 MNHEY, CDR2 SVGAGI. V lost 0 bases to trimming and J lost 8 bases, with 16 bases between them. CDR3 length equals 16 residues. CDR3 amino acids: CASSYSLGTGREKLFF. The CDR3 nucleotides read TGTGCCAGCAGTTACTCCCTGGGGACTGGCCGGGAAAAACTGTTTTTT.

The V gene is TRBV5-6, the J gene TRBJ2-3; 7 positions agree with TRBD2. This CDR3 has 15 amino acids. Germline CDR1 SGHDT, CDR2 YYEEEE. V lost 1 base, J lost 1 base, and 3 bases stayed unmatched. The DNA for the CDR3 is TGTGCCAGCAGCTTGAGCACTAGCGGCACAGATACGCAGTATTTT. Amino acid sequence: CASSLSTSGTDTQYF. Based on the CDR3 plus reference TRBV5-6 and TRBJ2-3, the full variable domain is DAGVTQSPTHLIKTRGQQVTLRCSPKSGHDTVSWYQQALGQGPQFIFQYYEEEERQRGNFPDRFSGHQFPNYSSELNVNALLLGDSALYLCASSLSTSGTDTQYFGPGTRLTVL.